Below, 32 T cell receptor beta chains from the same sample are listed, as sequenced in a study of T cells after yellow fever vaccination. TCRdb processed the 5' RACE reads anew with MiXCR; each CDR3 protein has one entry. The table includes over 85,000 distinct CDR3 sequences, 8.9% detected once. The specimen comprised CD8+ T cells not binding an NS4B(214-222) dextramer, sorted from PBMCs, sampled less than 16 days after the first yellow fever vaccination. These receptors were obtained from a man aged 18 to 30 who received the YFV17D yellow fever vaccine.

This clonotype showed up just a few times. This chain uses TRBV14 with TRBJ2-7; 8 positions agree with TRBD1. CDR3 size: 13 residues. The ends lost 1 base at V and 6 bases at J; junction bases unmatched: 2. Germline V gene data show CDR1 as SGHDN and CDR2 as FVKESK. CDR3 sequence reads: CASSQGTGFEQYV. CDR3 sequence (DNA): TGTGCCAGCAGCCAAGGGACAGGGTTCGAGCAGTACGTC.

The gene calls are TRBV19 and TRBJ2-7, with D maybe TRBD2 (5 bases). This CDR3 spans 13 amino acids. Trimming removed 3 bases at V and 4 bases at J, with 10 bases between. The V gene's germline CDR1 is LNHDA and CDR2 SQIVND (reference sequence). The CDR3 region has the DNA TGTGCCAGTAGTATCGGAGAGGGATACGAGCAGTACGTC. Amino acid sequence: CASSIGEGYEQYV.

The chain carries TRBV5-1 and TRBJ2-2; 10 positions agree with TRBD1. CDR1 is SGHRS, CDR2 YFSETQ, per germline. The V and J ends lost 0 bases and 6 bases, in that order; junction bases with no gene match: 5. The CDR3 is 16 residues long. The CDR3 loop reads CASSLGQGAVAGELFF. CDR3 nucleotides: TGCGCCAGCAGCTTGGGACAGGGGGCGGTCGCCGGGGAGCTGTTTTTT. The entire variable domain, with the rest obtained from reference TRBV5-1 and TRBJ2-2, is as follows: KAGVTQTPRYLIKTRGQQVTLSCSPISGHRSVSWYQQTPGQGLQFLFEYFSETQRNKGNFPGRFSGRQFSNSRSEMNVSTLELGDSALYLCASSLGQGAVAGELFFGEGSRLTVL.

In its sample, this clonotype was seen a few times. The chain is built from TRBV19 and TRBJ2-3, with TRBD2 as a possible D gene (6 bases). The CDR3 runs to 14 residues. Germline V gene sequence: CDR1 LNHDA, CDR2 SQIVND (reference sequence). V gave up 3 bases and J gave up 0 bases, with 7 bases separating them. CDR3 sequence reads: CASSIAGSTDTQYF. For the CDR3, the DNA is TGTGCCAGTAGTATTGCGGGAAGCACAGATACGCAGTATTTT. The variable domain in full, completed from reference TRBV19 and TRBJ2-3, reads DGGITQSPKYLFRKEGQNVTLSCEQNLNHDAMYWYRQDPGQGLRLIYYSQIVNDFQKGDIAEGYSVSREKKESFPLTVTSAQKNPTAFYLCASSIAGSTDTQYFGPGTRLTVL.

This clonotype was detected a few times. The CDR3, as DNA: TGTGCCAGCAGTTCCATCCCGGGCGAGGCTATAGGCTATGGCTACACCTTC. It codes for CASSSIPGEAIGYGYTF. This chain connects TRBV27 to TRBJ1-2; D is undetermined. This CDR3 region has 17 residues. V gave up 4 bases and J gave up 4 bases, with 22 bases separating them. CDR1 MNHEY and CDR2 SMNVEV come from the germline V gene (reference sequence).

This clonotype was seen only a few times. The chain has TRBV4-1 and TRBJ1-5; D gene uncertain. The V gene's germline CDR1 is MGHRA and CDR2 YSYEKL. This CDR3 has 16 amino acids. V lost 2 bases and J lost 7, with 18 bases in between. The CDR3 here is CASSQLPLGGWQPQHF. CDR3 sequence (DNA): TGCGCCAGCAGCCAACTCCCACTCGGAGGGTGGCAGCCCCAGCATTTT.

The chain employs TRBV12-3 or TRBV12-4 and TRBJ1-1; D remains unclear. This CDR3 has 14 amino acids. Trimming took 3 bases from V and 5 from J, leaving 13 bases between them. CDR3 in DNA: TGTGCCAGCAGTTTTACAGAAGGTAGGACTGAAGCTTTCTTT. Its translation: CASSFTEGRTEAFF.

The table lists this clonotype with many counts. CDR3: CASSLSLYEQYF. Written as DNA, the CDR3 is TGTGCCAGCAGCTTGTCTCTGTACGAGCAGTACTTC. This rearrangement joins TRBV5-6 to TRBJ2-7, with D unresolved. Germline CDR1 is SGHDT and CDR2 is YYEEEE. The CDR3 spans 12 residues. Trimming cost V 1 base and J 4 bases, with 6 bases left between them.

This clonotype was recorded once. This chain connects TRBV12-3 or TRBV12-4 to TRBJ2-7; D uncertain. V gave up 6 bases and J gave up 2 bases, with 14 bases separating them. There are 14 residues in the CDR3. The chain's CDR3 is CASSLPRRAYEQYF. In nucleotides, the CDR3 is TGTGCCAGCAGCCTGCCCCGCAGAGCCTACGAGCAGTACTTC.

This clonotype has a handful of counts. The rearrangement links TRBV11-1 to TRBJ2-1; 8 bases match TRBD2. Germline V gene data show CDR1 as SGHAT and CDR2 as FQDESV (reference sequence). After removal of 5 bases from V and 0 bases from J, the junction contained 15 bases not matched to a gene. CDR3 size: 19 residues. The CDR3 reads CASSPSPGAGDPSYNEQFF. The CDR3 DNA is TGTGCCAGCAGCCCCTCCCCGGGAGCGGGGGACCCCTCCTACAATGAGCAGTTCTTC.

The chain has TRBV18 and TRBJ2-1; TRBD2 is a possible D gene (6 bases). The V end was cut by 0 bases, the J end by 10 bases, with 10 bases between. The CDR3 spans 13 residues. The germline CDR1 and CDR2 sequences are KGHSH and LQKENI. The chain's CDR3 is CASSPPRDWEQFF. CDR3 in DNA: TGTGCCAGCTCACCACCGCGGGACTGGGAGCAGTTCTTC.

This clonotype was detected a few times. The CDR3 region is CAWNQGRSQPQHF. DNA of the CDR3: TGTGCCTGGAATCAGGGAAGAAGTCAGCCCCAGCATTTT. The chain uses TRBV30 and TRBJ1-5, with D possibly TRBD1 on 5 matching bases. CDR3 size: 13 residues. Germline V CDR1 and CDR2: GTSNPN, SVGIG (reference sequence). V dropped 4 bases and J dropped 6 bases, with 13 bases sitting between them.

Ten or more counts support this clonotype. This rearrangement joins TRBV12-3 or TRBV12-4 to TRBJ2-7; possibly TRBD2 for D (5 bases). CDR3 length: 13 residues. V gave up 5 bases and J gave up 4 bases, with 12 bases separating them. The CDR3: CASSPPPGYEQYF. CDR3 coding DNA: TGTGCCAGCAGTCCCCCTCCGGGATACGAGCAGTACTTC.

This clonotype occurred once. The chain carries TRBV19 and TRBJ1-2, with 9 bases matching TRBD1. The CDR3 has 15 amino acids. The germline CDR1 and CDR2 sequences are LNHDA and SQIVND (reference sequence). J was trimmed by 4 bases and V by 3 bases; bases with no gene match: 6. The CDR3 nucleotides read TGTGCCAGTAGTATCTCCGGGACAGGGTCCTATGGCTACACCTTC. This translates into CASSISGTGSYGYTF.

This clonotype was seen repeatedly, ten times or more. This CDR3 is CASSWDRVGEQYF. As DNA, the CDR3 is TGTGCCAGCAGTTGGGACAGAGTTGGCGAGCAGTACTTC. The chain combines TRBV12-3 or TRBV12-4 with TRBJ2-7; 7 bases are shared with TRBD1. The trim removed 4 bases at V and 6 bases at J, leaving 6 bases unmatched. This CDR3 spans 13 amino acids.

The chain employs TRBV20-1 and TRBJ2-1; TRBD2 is a possible D gene (6 bases). The CDR3 sequence is 16 residues long. V was pared by 0 bases and J by 4 bases, with 16 bases between. CDR1 is DFQATT, CDR2 SNEGSKA, per germline (reference sequence). CDR3 region: CSARDYKRATYNEQFF. CDR3 in DNA: TGCAGTGCTAGAGATTATAAGCGGGCTACTTACAATGAGCAGTTCTTC.

This clonotype was counted a few times. The chain links TRBV6-2 or TRBV6-3 to TRBJ2-1; tentative D call: TRBD1 (6 bases). CDR1 and CDR2 (germline): MNHEY, SVGEGT. CDR3 size: 15 residues. Trimming took off 2 bases at V and 1 base at J, with 9 bases between the two ends. CDR3 sequence: CASSYTTGSYNEQFF. CDR3 sequence (DNA): TGTGCCAGCAGTTACACCACAGGGTCCTACAATGAGCAGTTCTTC.

This clonotype has more than one count but fewer than ten. The V and J genes are TRBV28 and TRBJ2-7, with D perhaps matching TRBD1 (7 bases). Germline CDR1 and CDR2: MDHEN and SYDVKM. V shed 3 bases and J shed 0 bases, with 12 bases lying between them. CDR3 length equals 15 residues. The CDR3 nucleotides read TGTGCCAGCAGTTTTAGGCAGGGGGGCTCCTACGAGCAGTACTTC. Its protein product is CASSFRQGGSYEQYF.

Only a few counts were recorded for this clonotype. The V and J genes are TRBV6-2 or TRBV6-3 and TRBJ1-1; 8 nucleotides agree with TRBD1. The V gene end was trimmed by 5 bases and the J gene end by 3 bases; junction bases not matched to a gene: 5. In germline, CDR1 is MNHEY, CDR2 SVGEGT. The CDR3 is made up of 14 amino acids. CDR3 nucleotides: TGTGCCAGCAGTCCGGACAGGGACGACACTGAAGCTTTCTTT. This encodes CASSPDRDDTEAFF.

This chain links TRBV4-3 with TRBJ2-7; TRBD2 might be the D (5 bases). The CDR3 spans 15 residues. The germline gives CDR1 LGHNA, CDR2 YSLEER. V was cut by 0 bases and J by 6 bases, with 15 bases left in between. CDR3 sequence reads: CASSQDSGWRSEQYF. Written as DNA, the CDR3 is TGCGCCAGCAGCCAAGATAGTGGTTGGAGGTCCGAGCAGTACTTC.

This clonotype was detected a few times. The V call is TRBV20-1, the J call TRBJ2-5; TRBD2 matches at 8 bases. Germline CDR1 and CDR2: DFQATT and SNEGSKA (reference sequence). The J segment lost 1 base and the V segment lost 5 bases, leaving 18 bases of the junction unmatched. The CDR3 is 18 residues long. The CDR3 is CSAHVGTRPPGLQETQYF. The DNA of the CDR3 is TGCAGTGCTCACGTTGGGACTAGACCCCCCGGGCTCCAAGAGACCCAGTACTTC.

The chain couples TRBV7-2 to TRBJ2-2, with D perhaps assigned TRBD1 or TRBD2 (5 bases each). Germline V gene data show CDR1 as SGHTA and CDR2 as FQGNSA. The ends were cut back, 7 bases at V and 5 bases at J, with 17 bases in the middle. This CDR3 spans 15 amino acids. CDR3 residues: CASTWGPGKTGELFF. The CDR3 nucleotides read TGTGCCAGCACCTGGGGCCCCGGGAAAACCGGGGAGCTGTTTTTT.

The genes are TRBV4-3 and TRBJ2-4, with D maybe TRBD2 (6 bases). CDR1 is LGHNA and CDR2 is YSLEER in the germline V gene. Trimming took 4 bases from V and 0 from J, leaving 16 bases between them. The length of the CDR3 is 17 residues. The CDR3 region is CASSPLRGDLAKNIQYF. Written as DNA, the CDR3 is TGCGCCAGCAGCCCCCTGCGGGGCGACCTAGCCAAAAACATTCAGTACTTC.

This clonotype was recorded at least ten times. Here the CDR3 reads CATSRSGGGGYTF. The CDR3 DNA follows: TGTGCCACCAGCAGATCTGGCGGGGGAGGCTACACCTTC. This chain links TRBV15 with TRBJ1-2, with a weak D call TRBD1 (5 bases). There are 13 residues in the CDR3. Trimming took 2 bases from V and 8 from J, leaving 12 bases between them. Germline V CDR1 and CDR2: LNHNV, YYDKDF (reference sequence).

The chain joins TRBV5-1 to TRBJ2-1; 7 bases fit TRBD1. Germline V lookup: CDR1 SGHRS, CDR2 YFSETQ. Trimming cost V 4 bases and J 0 bases; bases outside gene matches: 10. CDR3 length equals 17 residues. The CDR3 sequence is CASSPFKGADSYNEQFF. The CDR3 DNA sequence: TGCGCCAGCAGCCCCTTTAAGGGGGCTGACTCCTACAATGAGCAGTTCTTC.

This clonotype was recorded many times. V is TRBV6-4 and J is TRBJ2-3; TRBD2 aligns across 11 bases. Germline CDR1 is MRHNA and CDR2 is SNTAGT. Trimming removed 4 bases from V and 3 bases from J; junction bases left unmatched: 3. The CDR3 spans 15 residues. DNA of the CDR3: TGTGCCAGCAGTGTTAGCGGGGGGGCGACAGATACGCAGTATTTT. Protein product: CASSVSGGATDTQYF.

The rearrangement links TRBV5-1 to TRBJ2-1; 7 nucleotides line up with TRBD1. Germline V gives CDR1 SGHRS, CDR2 YFSETQ. The trim removed 3 bases at V and 4 bases at J, leaving 10 bases unmatched. This CDR3 is built from 16 residues. The CDR3 reads CASSSSEGAQYNEQFF. In DNA, the CDR3 is TGCGCCAGCAGCTCGTCCGAGGGGGCCCAATACAATGAGCAGTTCTTC.

The chain couples TRBV20-1 to TRBJ2-6, with TRBD1 matching 10 bases. This CDR3 spans 16 amino acids. With 6 bases clipped from V and 0 bases from J, the junction kept 5 bases outside the gene matches. Germline CDR1 reads DFQATT; CDR2 reads SNEGSKA (reference sequence). The DNA for the CDR3 is TGCAGTGCCAGGGGACAGGGGAGCTCTGGGGCCAACGTCCTGACTTTC. Translation: CSARGQGSSGANVLTF.

This clonotype has a handful of counts. The rearrangement links TRBV18 to TRBJ2-1, with D perhaps assigned TRBD1 or TRBD2 (5 bases each). Germline values: CDR1 KGHSH, CDR2 LQKENI. The CDR3 is 15 residues long. The V end was cut by 6 bases, the J end by 4 bases, with 16 bases between. CDR3 region: CASSPGPGSYNEQFF. CDR3 in DNA: TGTGCCAGCTCGCCGGGACCGGGAAGTTACAATGAGCAGTTCTTC.

The chain recombines TRBV14 with TRBJ2-7; possible D gene TRBD1, 6 bases. V was cut by 1 base and J by 4 bases, with 11 bases left in between. The CDR3 is made up of 14 amino acids. Germline-derived CDR1 and CDR2 are SGHDN and FVKESK. This CDR3 reads CASSQAGDGYEQYV. Written as DNA, the CDR3 is TGTGCCAGCAGCCAAGCAGGGGATGGGTACGAGCAGTACGTC.

CDR3 sequence: CASSLGSRSQETQYF. Here the CDR3 DNA reads TGTGCCAGCAGCTTAGGGTCTCGGAGCCAAGAGACCCAGTACTTC. The chain joins TRBV7-9 to TRBJ2-5; D call uncertain. The CDR3 contains 15 residues. The ends were cut back, 1 base at V and 1 base at J, with 10 bases in the middle. In germline, CDR1 is SEHNR, CDR2 FQNEAQ (reference sequence).

V and J are TRBV5-4 and TRBJ1-6; no clear D. V was pared by 1 base and J by 8 bases, with 10 bases between. CDR3 length equals 14 residues. Germline V CDR1 and CDR2: SGHNT, YYREEE (reference sequence). DNA of the CDR3: TGTGCCAGCAGCTTGATCGGCGCCTATTCACCCCTCCACTTT. It is translated as CASSLIGAYSPLHF.